This T cell receptor beta chain was recovered during a study of shared clonotypes between healthy human individuals. As regards this clone: The target antigen is unknown.

Each cell subset's genomic DNA was divided evenly among several immunoSEQ plates. Here immunoSEQ multiplex PCR was the method, and the copy in TCRdb shows in-frame clones only, minus some. The sample yields under 1,100,000 clones, 60% to 80% seen once. V gave up 2 bases and J gave up 5 bases, with 11 bases separating them. Per germline, CDR1 SGHNT and CDR2 YYREEE (reference sequence). The CDR3 consists of 13 residues. Study-wide findings and caveats: Blood alone was sampled, and tissue repertoires likely differ.

The sequence came from a man between 18 and 35 years old in good health. Source material: memory CD4+ T cells sorted from blood. Documented subset: CD45RA-negative fraction. This chain uses TRBV5-4 with TRBJ2-7; D is unresolved. The chain's CDR3 is CASSLGSLNEQYF. The CDR3 DNA is TGTGCCAGCAGCTTAGGCAGCCTAAACGAGCAGTACTTC. Full variable domain (remainder filled in from reference TRBV5-4 and TRBJ2-7): ETGVTQSPTHLIKTRGQQVTLRCSSQSGHNTVSWYQQALGQGPQFIFQYYREEENGRGNFPPRFSGLQFPNYSSELNVNALELDDSALYLCASSLGSLNEQYFGPGTRLTVT.